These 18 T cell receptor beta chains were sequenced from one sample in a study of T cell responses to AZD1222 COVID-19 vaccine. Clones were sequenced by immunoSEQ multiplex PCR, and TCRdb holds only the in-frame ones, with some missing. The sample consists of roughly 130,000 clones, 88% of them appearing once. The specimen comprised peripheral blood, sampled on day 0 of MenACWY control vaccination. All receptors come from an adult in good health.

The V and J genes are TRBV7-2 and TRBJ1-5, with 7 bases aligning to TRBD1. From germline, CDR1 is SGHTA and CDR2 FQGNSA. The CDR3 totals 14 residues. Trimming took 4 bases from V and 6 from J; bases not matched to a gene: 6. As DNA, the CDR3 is TGTGCCAGCAGCTATACAGGGGCGGGTCAGCCCCAGCATTTT. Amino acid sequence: CASSYTGAGQPQHF. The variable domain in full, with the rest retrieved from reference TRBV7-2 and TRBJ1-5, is GAGVSQSPSNKVTEKGKDVELRCDPISGHTALYWYRQSLGQGLEFLIYFQGNSAPDKSGLPSDRFSAERTGGSVSTLTIQRTQQEDSAVYLCASSYTGAGQPQHFGDGTRLSIL.

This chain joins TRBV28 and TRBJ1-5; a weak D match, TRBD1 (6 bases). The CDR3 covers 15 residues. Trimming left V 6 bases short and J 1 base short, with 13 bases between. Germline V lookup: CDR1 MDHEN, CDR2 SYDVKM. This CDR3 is CASRPPGQSNQPQHF. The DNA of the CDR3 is TGTGCCAGCAGACCTCCCGGACAGAGCAATCAGCCCCAGCATTTT. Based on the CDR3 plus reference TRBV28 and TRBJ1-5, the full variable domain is DVKVTQSSRYLVKRTGEKVFLECVQDMDHENMFWYRQDPGLGLRLIYFSYDVKMKEKGDIPEGYSVSREKKERFSLILESASTNQTSMYLCASRPPGQSNQPQHFGDGTRLSIL.

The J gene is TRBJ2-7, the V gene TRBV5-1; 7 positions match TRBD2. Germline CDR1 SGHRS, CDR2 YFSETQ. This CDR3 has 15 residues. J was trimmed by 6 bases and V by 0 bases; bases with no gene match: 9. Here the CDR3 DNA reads TGCGCCAGCAGCTTGGCCGGGACTACGGAGGCCGAGCAGTACTTC. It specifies CASSLAGTTEAEQYF. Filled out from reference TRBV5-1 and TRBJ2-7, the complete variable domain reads KAGVTQTPRYLIKTRGQQVTLSCSPISGHRSVSWYQQTPGQGLQFLFEYFSETQRNKGNFPGRFSGRQFSNSRSEMNVSTLELGDSALYLCASSLAGTTEAEQYFGPGTRLTVT.

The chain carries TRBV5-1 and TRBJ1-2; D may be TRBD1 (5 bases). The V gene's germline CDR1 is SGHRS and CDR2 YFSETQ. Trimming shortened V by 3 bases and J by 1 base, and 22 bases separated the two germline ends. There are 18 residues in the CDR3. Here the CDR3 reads CASSSRVDSPFINYGYTF. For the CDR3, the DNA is TGCGCCAGCAGCTCTCGGGTAGACAGTCCCTTCATTAACTATGGCTACACCTTC.

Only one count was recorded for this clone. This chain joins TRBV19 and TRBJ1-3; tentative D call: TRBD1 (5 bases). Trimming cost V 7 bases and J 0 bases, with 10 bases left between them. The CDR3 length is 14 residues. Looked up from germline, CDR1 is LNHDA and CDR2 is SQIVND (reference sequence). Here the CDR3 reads CASIRGSSGNTIYF. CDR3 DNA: TGTGCCAGTATCCGGGGGAGCTCTGGAAACACCATATATTTT. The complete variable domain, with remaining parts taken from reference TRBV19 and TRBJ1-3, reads DGGITQSPKYLFRKEGQNVTLSCEQNLNHDAMYWYRQDPGQGLRLIYYSQIVNDFQKGDIAEGYSVSREKKESFPLTVTSAQKNPTAFYLCASIRGSSGNTIYFGEGSWLTVV.

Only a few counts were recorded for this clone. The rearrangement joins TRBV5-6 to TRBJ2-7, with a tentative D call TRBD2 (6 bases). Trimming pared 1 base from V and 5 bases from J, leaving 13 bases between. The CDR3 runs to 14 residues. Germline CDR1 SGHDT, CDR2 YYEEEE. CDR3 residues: CASSLSGLGNEQYF. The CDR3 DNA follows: TGTGCCAGCAGCTTGTCGGGACTGGGGAACGAGCAGTACTTC.

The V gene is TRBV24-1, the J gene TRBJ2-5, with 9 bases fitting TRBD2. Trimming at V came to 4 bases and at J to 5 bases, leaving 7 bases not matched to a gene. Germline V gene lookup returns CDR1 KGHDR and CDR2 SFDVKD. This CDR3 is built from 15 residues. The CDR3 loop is CATSEGGRVSETQYF. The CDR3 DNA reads TGTGCCACCAGTGAAGGCGGGAGGGTTTCGGAGACCCAGTACTTC.

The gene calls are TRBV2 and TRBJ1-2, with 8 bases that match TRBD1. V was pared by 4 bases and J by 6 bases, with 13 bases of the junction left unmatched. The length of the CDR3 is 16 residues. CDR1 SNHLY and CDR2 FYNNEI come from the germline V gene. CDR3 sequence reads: CASSAPPRTGHNGYTF. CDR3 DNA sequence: TGTGCCAGCAGTGCCCCACCGCGGACAGGGCATAATGGCTACACCTTC. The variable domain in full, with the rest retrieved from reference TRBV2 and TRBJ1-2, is EPEVTQTPSHQVTQMGQEVILRCVPISNHLYFYWYRQILGQKVEFLVSFYNNEISEKSEIFDDQFSVERPDGSNFTLKIRSTKLEDSAMYFCASSAPPRTGHNGYTFGSGTRLTVV.

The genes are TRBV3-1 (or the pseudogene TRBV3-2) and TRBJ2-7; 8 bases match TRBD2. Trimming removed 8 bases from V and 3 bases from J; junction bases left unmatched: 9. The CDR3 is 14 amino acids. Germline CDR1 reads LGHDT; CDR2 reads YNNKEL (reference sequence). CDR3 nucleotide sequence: TGTGCCAGCTCTCGGGAGGGGAAGAACTACGAGCAGTACTTC. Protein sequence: CASSREGKNYEQYF.

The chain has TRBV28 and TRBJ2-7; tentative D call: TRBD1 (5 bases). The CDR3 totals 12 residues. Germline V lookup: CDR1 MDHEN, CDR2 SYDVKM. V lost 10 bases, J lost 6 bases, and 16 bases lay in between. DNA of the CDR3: TGTGCCACCAGGACACCGCCTGCCGAGCAGTACTTC. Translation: CATRTPPAEQYF.

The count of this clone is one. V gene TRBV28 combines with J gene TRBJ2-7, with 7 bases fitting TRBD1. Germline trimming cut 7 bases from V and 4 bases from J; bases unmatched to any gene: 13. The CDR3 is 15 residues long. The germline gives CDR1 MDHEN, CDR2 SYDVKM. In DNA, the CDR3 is TGTGCCAGCACTGACATGAGGACAGGTTTTTACGAGCAGTACTTC. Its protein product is CASTDMRTGFYEQYF.

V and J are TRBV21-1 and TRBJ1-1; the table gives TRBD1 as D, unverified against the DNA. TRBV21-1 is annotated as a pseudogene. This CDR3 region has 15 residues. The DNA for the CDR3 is TGTGCCAGCGGACTCACAGGGGGCGAATTCCCTGAAGCTTTCTTT. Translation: CASGLTGGEFPEAFF.

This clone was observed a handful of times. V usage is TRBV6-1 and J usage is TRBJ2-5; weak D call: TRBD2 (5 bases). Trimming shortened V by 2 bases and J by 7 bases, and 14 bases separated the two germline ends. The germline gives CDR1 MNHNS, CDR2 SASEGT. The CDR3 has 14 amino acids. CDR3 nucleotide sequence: TGTGCCAGCAGTGAAACAATAGTGGCGGGGACCCAGTACTTC. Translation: CASSETIVAGTQYF.

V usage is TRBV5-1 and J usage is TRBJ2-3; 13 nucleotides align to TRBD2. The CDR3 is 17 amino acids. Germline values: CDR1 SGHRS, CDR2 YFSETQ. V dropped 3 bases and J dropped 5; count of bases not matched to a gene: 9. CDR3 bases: TGCGCCAGCAGCTCCTCCCGAGGGACTAGCGGGATAGATACGCAGTATTTT. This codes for CASSSSRGTSGIDTQYF.

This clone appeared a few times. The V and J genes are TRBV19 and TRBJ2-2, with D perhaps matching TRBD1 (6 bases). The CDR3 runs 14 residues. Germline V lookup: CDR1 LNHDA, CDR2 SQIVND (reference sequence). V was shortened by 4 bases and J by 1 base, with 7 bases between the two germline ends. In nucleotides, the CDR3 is TGTGCCAGTAGTAGGGGACAGAACACCGGGGAGCTGTTTTTT. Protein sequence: CASSRGQNTGELFF.

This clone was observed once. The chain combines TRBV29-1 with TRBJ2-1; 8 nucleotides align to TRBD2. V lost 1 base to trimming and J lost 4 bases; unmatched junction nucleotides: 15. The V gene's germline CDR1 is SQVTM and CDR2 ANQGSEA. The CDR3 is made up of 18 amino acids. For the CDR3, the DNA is TGCAGCGTTGAAGGTCCAACCAAGAGCGGGGGCGTGTACAATGAGCAGTTCTTC. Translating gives CSVEGPTKSGGVYNEQFF.

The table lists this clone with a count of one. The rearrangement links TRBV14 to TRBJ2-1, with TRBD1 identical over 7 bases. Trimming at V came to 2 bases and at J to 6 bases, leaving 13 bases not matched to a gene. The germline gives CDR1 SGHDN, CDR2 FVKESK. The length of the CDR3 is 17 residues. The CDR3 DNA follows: TGTGCCAGCAGCCAACAGCCGGGACAGCCCCAAAGCAATGAGCAGTTCTTC. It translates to CASSQQPGQPQSNEQFF.

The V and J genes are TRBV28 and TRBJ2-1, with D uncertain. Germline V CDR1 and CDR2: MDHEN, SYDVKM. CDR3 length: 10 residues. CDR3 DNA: TGTGCTTCTGGGATCGATGAGCAGTTCTTC. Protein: CASGIDEQFF.